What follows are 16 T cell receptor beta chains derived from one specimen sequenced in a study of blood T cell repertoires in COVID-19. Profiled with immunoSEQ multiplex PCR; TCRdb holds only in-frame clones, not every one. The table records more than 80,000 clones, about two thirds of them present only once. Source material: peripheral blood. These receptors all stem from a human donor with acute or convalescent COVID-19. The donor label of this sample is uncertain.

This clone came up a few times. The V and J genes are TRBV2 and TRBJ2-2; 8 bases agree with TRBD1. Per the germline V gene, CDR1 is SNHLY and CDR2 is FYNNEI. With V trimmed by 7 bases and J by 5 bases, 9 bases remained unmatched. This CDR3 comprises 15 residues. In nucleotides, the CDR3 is TGTGCCAGCAAGGCGCAGGGGGCGCGTACCGGGGAGCTGTTTTTT. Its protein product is CASKAQGARTGELFF.

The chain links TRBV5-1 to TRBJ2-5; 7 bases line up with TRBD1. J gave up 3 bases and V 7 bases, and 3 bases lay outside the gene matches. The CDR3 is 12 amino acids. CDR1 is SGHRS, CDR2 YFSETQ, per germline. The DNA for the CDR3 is TGCGCCAGCCGTACAGGGGAAGAGACCCAGTACTTC. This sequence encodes CASRTGEETQYF.

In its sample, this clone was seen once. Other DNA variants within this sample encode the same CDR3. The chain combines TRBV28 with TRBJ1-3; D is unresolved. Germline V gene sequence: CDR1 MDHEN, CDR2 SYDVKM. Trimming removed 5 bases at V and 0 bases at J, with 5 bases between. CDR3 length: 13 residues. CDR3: CASSRGSGNTIYF. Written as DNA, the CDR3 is TGTGCCAGCAGTCGCGGCTCTGGAAACACCATATATTTT.

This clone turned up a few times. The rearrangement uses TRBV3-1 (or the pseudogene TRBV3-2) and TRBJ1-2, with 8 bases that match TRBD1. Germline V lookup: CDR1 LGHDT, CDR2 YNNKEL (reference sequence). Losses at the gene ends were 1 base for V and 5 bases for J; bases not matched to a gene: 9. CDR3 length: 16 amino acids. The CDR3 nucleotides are TGTGCCAGCAGCCAAGGGCCCCGGGACAGGAAATATGGCTACACCTTC. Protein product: CASSQGPRDRKYGYTF.

The CDR3 nucleotides read TGTGCCAGCAGTAGACAGGGCGATCAGCCCCAGCATTTT. As protein: CASSRQGDQPQHF. The chain couples TRBV6-5 to TRBJ1-5, with 7 bases lining up with TRBD1. V was pared by 5 bases and J by 5 bases, with 3 bases of the junction left unmatched. Per germline, CDR1 MNHEY and CDR2 SVGAGI. The CDR3 has 13 residues.

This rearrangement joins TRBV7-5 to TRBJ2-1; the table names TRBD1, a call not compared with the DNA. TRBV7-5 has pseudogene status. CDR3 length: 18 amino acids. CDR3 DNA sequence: TGTGTCAGAAGTCCTCAACCTCCTCAACGGGACAGGGAGAATGAGCAGTTCTTC. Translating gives CVRSPQPPQRDRENEQFF.

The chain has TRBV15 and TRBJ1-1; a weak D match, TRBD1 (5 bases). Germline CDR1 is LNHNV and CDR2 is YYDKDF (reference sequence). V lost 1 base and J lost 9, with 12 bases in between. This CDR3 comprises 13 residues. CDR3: CATSRGFGGKAFF. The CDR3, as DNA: TGTGCCACCAGCAGAGGATTCGGGGGGAAAGCTTTCTTT.

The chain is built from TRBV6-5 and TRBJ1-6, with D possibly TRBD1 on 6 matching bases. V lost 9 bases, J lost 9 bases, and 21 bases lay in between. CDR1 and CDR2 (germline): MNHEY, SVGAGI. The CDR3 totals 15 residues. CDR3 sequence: CARDTGSELGSPLHF. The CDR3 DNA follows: TGTGCCAGAGATACAGGGTCCGAGTTGGGTTCACCCCTCCACTTT.

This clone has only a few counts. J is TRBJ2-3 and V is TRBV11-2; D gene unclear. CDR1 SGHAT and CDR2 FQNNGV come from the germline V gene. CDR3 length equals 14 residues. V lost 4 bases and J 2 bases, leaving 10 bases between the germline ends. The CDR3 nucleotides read TGTGCCAGCAGCTACCCGACTCACACAGATACGCAGTATTTT. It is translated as CASSYPTHTDTQYF.

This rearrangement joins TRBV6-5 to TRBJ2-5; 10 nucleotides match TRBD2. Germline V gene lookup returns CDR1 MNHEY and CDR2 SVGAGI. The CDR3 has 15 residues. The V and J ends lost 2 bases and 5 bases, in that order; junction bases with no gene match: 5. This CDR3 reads CASSYERGGQETQYF. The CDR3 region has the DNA TGTGCCAGCAGTTACGAGCGGGGGGGCCAGGAGACCCAGTACTTC.

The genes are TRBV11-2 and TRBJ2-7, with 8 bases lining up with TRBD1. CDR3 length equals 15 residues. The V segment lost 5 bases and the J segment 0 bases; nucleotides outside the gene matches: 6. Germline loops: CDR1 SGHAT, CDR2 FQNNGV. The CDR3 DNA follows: TGTGCCAGCAGCCCCCGGACAGGGCTCTCCTACGAGCAGTACGTC. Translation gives CASSPRTGLSYEQYV.

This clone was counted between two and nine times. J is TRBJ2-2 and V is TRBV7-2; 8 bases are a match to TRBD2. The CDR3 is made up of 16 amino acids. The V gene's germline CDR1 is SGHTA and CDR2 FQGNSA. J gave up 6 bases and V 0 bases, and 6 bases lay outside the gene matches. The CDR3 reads CASSLAASGGAGELFF. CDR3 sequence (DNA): TGTGCCAGCAGCTTAGCGGCCAGCGGGGGAGCCGGGGAGCTGTTTTTT.

The DNA for the CDR3 is TGCGCCAGCAGCCGAGGGTACCCCGGGGAATTCTACAATGAGCAGTTCTTC. Amino acids: CASSRGYPGEFYNEQFF. V gene TRBV5-1 combines with J gene TRBJ2-1; perhaps TRBD2 as D (5 bases). Trimming stripped 4 bases from V and 3 bases from J, with 20 bases between. The CDR3 consists of 17 residues. In germline, CDR1 is SGHRS, CDR2 YFSETQ.

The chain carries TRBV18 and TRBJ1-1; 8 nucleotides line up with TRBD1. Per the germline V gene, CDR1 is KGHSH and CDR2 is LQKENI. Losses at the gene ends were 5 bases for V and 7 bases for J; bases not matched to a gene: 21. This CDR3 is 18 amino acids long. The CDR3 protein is CASSSQARRLGTGGEAFF. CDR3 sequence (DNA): TGTGCCAGCTCATCTCAAGCCAGAAGGCTCGGGACAGGTGGTGAAGCTTTCTTT.

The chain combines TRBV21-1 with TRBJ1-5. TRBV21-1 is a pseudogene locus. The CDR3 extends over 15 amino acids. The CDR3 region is CASSKRGGVYQPQHF. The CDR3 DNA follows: TGTGCCAGCAGCAAAAGGGGGGGGGTATATCAGCCCCAGCATTTT.

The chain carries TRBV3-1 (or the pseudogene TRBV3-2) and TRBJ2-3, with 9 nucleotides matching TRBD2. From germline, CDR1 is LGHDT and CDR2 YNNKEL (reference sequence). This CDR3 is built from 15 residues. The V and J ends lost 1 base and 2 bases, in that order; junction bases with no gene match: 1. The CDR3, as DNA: TGTGCCAGCAGCCAAGGCGGGGGGGCCACAGATACGCAGTATTTT. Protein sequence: CASSQGGGATDTQYF.